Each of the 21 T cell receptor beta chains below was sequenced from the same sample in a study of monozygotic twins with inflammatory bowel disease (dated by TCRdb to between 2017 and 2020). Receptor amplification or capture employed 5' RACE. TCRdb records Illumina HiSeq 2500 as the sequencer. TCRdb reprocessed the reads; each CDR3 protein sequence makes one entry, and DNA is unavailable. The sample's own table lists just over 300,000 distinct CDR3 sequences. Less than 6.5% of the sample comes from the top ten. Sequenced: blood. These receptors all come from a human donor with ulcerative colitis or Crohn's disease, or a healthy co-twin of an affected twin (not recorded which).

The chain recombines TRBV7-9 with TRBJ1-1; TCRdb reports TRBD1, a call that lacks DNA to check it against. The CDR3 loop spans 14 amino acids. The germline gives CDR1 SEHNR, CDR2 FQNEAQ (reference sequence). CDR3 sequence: CASRPETGNTEAFF.

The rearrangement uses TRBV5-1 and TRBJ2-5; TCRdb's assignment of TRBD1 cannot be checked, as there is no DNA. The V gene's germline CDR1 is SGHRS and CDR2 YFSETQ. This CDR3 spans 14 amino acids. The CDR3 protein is CASSRETGEETQYF.

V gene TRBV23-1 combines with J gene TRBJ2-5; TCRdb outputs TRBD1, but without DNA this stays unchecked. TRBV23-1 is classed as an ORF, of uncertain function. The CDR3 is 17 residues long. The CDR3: CASSQPKTGSLSETQYF.

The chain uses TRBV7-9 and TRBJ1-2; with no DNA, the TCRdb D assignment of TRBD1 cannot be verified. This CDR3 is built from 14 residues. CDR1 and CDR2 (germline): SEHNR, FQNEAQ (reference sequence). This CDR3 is CASSLVVARYGYTF. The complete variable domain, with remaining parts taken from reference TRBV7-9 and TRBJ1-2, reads DTGVSQNPRHKITKRGQNVTFRCDPISEHNRLYWYRQTLGQGPEFLTYFQNEAQLEKSRLLSDRFSAERPKGSFSTLEIQRTEQGDSAMYLCASSLVVARYGYTFGSGTRLTVV.

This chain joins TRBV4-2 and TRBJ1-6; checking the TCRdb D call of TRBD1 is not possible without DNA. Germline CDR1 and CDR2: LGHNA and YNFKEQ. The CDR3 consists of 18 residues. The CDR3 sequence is CASSQDRLGGGGSSPLHF.

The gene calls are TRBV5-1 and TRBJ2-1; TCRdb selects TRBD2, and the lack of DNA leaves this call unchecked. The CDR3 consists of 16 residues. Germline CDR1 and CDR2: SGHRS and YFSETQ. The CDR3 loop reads CASSLAPGTGYNEQFF.

Here the CDR3 reads CASSQAWMNTEAFF. This chain connects TRBV3-1 to TRBJ1-1. Germline CDR1 reads LGHDT; CDR2 reads YNNKEL (reference sequence). The CDR3 loop spans 14 amino acids.

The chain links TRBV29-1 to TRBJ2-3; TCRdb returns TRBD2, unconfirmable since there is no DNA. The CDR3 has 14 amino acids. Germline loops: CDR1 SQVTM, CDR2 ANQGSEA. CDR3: CSVCGETTTDTQYF.

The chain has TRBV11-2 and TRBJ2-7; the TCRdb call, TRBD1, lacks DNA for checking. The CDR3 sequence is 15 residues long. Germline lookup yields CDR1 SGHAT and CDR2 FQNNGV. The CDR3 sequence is CASSLQGGHLYEQYF.

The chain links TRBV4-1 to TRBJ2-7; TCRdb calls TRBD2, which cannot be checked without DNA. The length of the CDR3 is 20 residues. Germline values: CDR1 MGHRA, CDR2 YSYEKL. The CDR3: CASSQERRTSGRGRSYEQYF.

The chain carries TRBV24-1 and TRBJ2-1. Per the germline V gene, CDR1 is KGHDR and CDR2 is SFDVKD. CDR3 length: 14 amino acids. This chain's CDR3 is CATSDRLASDEQFF.

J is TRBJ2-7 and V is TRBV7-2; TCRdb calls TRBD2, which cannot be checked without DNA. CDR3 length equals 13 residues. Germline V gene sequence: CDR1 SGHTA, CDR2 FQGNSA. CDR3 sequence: CASSPRTNYEQYF.

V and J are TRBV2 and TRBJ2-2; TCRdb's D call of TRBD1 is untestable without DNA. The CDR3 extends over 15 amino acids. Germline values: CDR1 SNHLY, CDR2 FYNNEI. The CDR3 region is CASSGQGALTGELFF.

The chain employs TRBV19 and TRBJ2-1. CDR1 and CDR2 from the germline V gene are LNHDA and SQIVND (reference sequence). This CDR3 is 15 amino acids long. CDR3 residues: CASSISGSLYNEQFF.

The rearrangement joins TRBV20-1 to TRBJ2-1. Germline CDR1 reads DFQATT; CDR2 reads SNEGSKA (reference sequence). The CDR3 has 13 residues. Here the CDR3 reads CSVNSLTYNEQFF.

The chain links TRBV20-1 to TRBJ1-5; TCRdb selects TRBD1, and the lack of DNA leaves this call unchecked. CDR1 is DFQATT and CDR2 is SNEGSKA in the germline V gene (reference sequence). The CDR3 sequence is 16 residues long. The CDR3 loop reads CSARVQGFGGNQPQHF.

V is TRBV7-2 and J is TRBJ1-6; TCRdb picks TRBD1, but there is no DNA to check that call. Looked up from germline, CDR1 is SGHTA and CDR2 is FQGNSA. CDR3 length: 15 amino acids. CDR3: CASREQANEFSPLHF.

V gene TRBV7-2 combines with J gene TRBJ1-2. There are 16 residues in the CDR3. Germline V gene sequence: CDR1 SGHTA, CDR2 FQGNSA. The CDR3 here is CASSPEADGLGGGYTF.

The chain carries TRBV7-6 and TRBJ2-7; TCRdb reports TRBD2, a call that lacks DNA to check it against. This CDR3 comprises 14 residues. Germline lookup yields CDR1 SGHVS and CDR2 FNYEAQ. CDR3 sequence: CASSLGLASYEQYF.

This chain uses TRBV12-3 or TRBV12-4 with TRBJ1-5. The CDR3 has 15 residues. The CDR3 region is CASSLAGDSNQPQHF.

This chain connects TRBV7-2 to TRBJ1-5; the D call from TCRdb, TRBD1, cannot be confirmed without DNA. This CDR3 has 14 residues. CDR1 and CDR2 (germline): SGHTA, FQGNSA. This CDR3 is CASSPQGSGQPQHF.